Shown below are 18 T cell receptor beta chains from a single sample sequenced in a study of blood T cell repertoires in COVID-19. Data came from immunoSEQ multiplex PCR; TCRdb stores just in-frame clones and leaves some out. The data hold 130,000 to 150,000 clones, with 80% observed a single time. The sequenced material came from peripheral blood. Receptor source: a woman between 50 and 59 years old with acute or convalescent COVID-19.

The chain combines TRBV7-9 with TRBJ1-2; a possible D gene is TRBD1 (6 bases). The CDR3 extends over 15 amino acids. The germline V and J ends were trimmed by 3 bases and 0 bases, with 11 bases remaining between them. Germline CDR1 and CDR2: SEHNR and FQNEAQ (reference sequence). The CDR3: CASSLSRGPNYGYTF. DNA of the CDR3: TGTGCCAGCAGCTTGAGCAGGGGCCCTAACTATGGCTACACCTTC.

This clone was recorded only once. The DNA of the CDR3 is TGTGCCAGCAGCTCCCGACTAGCGGGGGTGGTAGGGGAGACCCAGTACTTC. It yields the protein CASSSRLAGVVGETQYF. The chain has TRBV7-2 and TRBJ2-5, with 12 bases aligning to TRBD2. The CDR3 sequence is 17 residues long. Germline-derived CDR1 and CDR2 are SGHTA and FQGNSA. With 4 bases clipped from V and 5 bases from J, the junction kept 11 bases outside the gene matches. The variable domain in full, completed from reference TRBV7-2 and TRBJ2-5, reads GAGVSQSPSNKVTEKGKDVELRCDPISGHTALYWYRQSLGQGLEFLIYFQGNSAPDKSGLPSDRFSAERTGGSVSTLTIQRTQQEDSAVYLCASSSRLAGVVGETQYFGPGTRLLVL.

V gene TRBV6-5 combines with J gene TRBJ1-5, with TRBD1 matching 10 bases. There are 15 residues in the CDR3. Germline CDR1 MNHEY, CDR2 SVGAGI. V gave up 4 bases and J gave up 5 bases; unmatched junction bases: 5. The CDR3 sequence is CASSSPGQGYQPQHF. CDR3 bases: TGTGCCAGCAGTTCTCCGGGACAGGGGTATCAGCCCCAGCATTTT.

Here the CDR3 DNA reads TGCGCCAGCAGCCAAGAATTAACCAGGGCAGGGGCTGAAGCTTTCTTT. Residues: CASSQELTRAGAEAFF. This chain connects TRBV4-1 to TRBJ1-1, with D possibly TRBD1 on 6 matching bases. The CDR3 is 16 residues long. The germline V gene has CDR1 MGHRA and CDR2 YSYEKL. Trimming took 0 bases from V and 6 from J, leaving 17 bases between them.

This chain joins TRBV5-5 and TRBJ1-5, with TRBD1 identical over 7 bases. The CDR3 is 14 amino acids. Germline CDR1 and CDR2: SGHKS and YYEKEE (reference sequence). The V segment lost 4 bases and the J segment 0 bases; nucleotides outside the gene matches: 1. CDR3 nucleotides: TGTGCCAGCAGCCAGGGGGTTAGCAATCAGCCCCAGCATTTT. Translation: CASSQGVSNQPQHF.

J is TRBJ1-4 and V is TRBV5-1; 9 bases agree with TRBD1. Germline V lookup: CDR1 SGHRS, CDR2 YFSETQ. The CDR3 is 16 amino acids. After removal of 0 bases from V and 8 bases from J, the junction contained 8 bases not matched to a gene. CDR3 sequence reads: CASSLAEGTGYEKLFF. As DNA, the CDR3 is TGCGCCAGCAGCTTGGCGGAGGGGACAGGGTACGAAAAACTGTTTTTT.

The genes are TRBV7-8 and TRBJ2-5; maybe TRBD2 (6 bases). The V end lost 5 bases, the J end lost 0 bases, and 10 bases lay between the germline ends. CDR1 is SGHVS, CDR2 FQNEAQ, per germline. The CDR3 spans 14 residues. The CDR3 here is CASSRGVYQETQYF. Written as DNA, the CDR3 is TGTGCCAGCAGCCGCGGGGTATACCAAGAGACCCAGTACTTC.

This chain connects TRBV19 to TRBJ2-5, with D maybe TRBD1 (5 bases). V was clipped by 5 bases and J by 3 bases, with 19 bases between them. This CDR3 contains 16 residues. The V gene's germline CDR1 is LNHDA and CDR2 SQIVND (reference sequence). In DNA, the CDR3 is TGTGCCAGTAGTGAACTCCTCACAGGCGTTAAAGAGACCCAGTACTTC. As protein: CASSELLTGVKETQYF.

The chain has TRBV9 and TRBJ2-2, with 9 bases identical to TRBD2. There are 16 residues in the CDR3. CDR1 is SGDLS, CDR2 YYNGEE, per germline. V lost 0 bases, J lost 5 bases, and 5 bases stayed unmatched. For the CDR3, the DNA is TGTGCCAGCAGCGTAGTGTCTAGCGGGGAGACCGGGGAGCTGTTTTTT. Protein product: CASSVVSSGETGELFF.

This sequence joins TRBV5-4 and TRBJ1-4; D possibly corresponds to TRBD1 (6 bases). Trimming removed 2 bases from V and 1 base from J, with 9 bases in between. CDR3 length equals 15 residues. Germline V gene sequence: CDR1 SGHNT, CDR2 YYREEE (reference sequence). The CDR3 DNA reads TGTGCCAGCAGCTTAACAGGGAGAACTAATGAAAAACTGTTTTTT. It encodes CASSLTGRTNEKLFF.

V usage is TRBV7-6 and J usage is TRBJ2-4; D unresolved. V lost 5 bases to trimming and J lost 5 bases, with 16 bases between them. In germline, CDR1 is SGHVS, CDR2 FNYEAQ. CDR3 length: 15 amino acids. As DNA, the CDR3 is TGTGCCAGCAGCGTAAACCCAGACGGAGAAAACATTCAGTACTTC. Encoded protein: CASSVNPDGENIQYF.

As DNA, the CDR3 is TGTGCCATCAGTTCGGCTAGCGGGGGGGCGGAAACCGGGGAGCTGTTTTTT. Residues: CAISSASGGAETGELFF. The gene calls are TRBV10-3 and TRBJ2-2, with 12 bases aligning to TRBD2. Germline-derived CDR1 and CDR2 are ENHRY and SYGVKD. Germline trimming cut 5 bases from V and 5 bases from J; bases unmatched to any gene: 9. This CDR3 contains 17 residues.

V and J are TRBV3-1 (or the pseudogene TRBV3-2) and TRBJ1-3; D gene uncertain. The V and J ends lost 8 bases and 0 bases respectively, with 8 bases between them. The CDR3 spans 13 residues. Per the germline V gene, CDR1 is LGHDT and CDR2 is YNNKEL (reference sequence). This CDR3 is CASGGASGNTIYF. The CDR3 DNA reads TGTGCCAGCGGAGGCGCCTCTGGAAACACCATATATTTT.

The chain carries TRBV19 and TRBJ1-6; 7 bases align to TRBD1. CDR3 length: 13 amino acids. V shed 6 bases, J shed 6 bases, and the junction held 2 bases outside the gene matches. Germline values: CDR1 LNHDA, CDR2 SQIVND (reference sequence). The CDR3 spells CASRQGFNSPLHF. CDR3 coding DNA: TGTGCCAGTAGACAGGGGTTTAATTCACCCCTCCACTTT.

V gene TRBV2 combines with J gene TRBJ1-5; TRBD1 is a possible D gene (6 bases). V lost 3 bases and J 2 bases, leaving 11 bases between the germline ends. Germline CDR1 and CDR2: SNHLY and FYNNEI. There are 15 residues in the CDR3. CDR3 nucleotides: TGTGCCAGCAGTGAGGGCAGGGGTGGCAATCAGCCCCAGCATTTT. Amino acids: CASSEGRGGNQPQHF.

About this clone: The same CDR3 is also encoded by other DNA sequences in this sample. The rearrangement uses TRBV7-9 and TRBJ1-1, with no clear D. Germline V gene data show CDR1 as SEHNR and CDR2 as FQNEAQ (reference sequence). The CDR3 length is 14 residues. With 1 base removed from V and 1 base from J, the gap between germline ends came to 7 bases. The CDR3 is CASSLGGQNTEAFF. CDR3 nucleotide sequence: TGTGCCAGCAGCTTAGGAGGGCAGAACACTGAAGCTTTCTTT.

The DNA for the CDR3 is TGTGCCAGTAGCGAACAGGGGTATCAGCCCCAGCATTTT. It is translated as CASSEQGYQPQHF. V gene TRBV19 combines with J gene TRBJ1-5; 7 nucleotides agree with TRBD1. The V and J ends lost 6 bases and 5 bases, in that order; junction bases with no gene match: 4. Looked up from germline, CDR1 is LNHDA and CDR2 is SQIVND (reference sequence). CDR3 length equals 13 residues.

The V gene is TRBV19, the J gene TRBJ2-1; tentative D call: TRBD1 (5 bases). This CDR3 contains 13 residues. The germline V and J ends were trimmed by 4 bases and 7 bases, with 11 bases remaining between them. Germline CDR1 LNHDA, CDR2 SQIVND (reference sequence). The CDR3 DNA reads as TGTGCCAGTAGTACCCTTCCAGGGAATGAGCAGTTCTTC. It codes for CASSTLPGNEQFF.